The source of this T cell receptor (beta chain) is a study of blood T cells in healthy people across ages. This CDR3 comprises 13 residues. Germline V CDR1 and CDR2: DFQATT, SNEGSKA (reference sequence). The ends lost 6 bases at V and 4 bases at J; junction bases unmatched: 4. This clonotype was seen a handful of times. Alongside a J-beta primer mix, a sample-barcoded 5' primer served in a second PCR lasting about 7 to 11 cycles. Each of the samples gave a minimum of 2.5 million paired-end reads that contained CDR3. TCRdb reanalysed the 5' RACE reads using MiXCR and keeps one entry per CDR3 protein. The sample lists 700,000 to 900,000 distinct CDR3 sequences; roughly 25% were seen once. These same data were also listed under a study on T cells of mothers and their children. That publication notes: Each donor was one of three healthy Caucasian mothers or one of their six children. Thymic selection molds TCR recombination output in much the same way for related pairs as for unrelated pairs.

V and J are TRBV20-1 and TRBJ2-3; 10 bases agree with TRBD2. This clonotype was sampled from a boy between 10 and 17 years old in good health. Material for sequencing was blood. DNA for the CDR3: TGCAGTGCAAGTAGCGGGGGGTCAGATACGCAGTATTTT. This codes for CSASSGGSDTQYF.